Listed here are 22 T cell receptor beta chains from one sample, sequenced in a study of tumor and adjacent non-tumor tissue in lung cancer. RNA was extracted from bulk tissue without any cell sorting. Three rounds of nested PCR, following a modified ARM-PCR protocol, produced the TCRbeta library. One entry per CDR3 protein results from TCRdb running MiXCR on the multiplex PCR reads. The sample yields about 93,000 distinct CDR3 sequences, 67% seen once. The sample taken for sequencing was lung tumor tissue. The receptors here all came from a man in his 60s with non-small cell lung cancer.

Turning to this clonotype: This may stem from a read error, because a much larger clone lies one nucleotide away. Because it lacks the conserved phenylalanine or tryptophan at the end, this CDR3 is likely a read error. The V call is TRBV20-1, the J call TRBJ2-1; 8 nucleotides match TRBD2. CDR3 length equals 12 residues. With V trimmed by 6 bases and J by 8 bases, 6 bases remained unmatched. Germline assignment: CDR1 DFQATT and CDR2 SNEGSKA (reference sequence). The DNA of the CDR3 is TGCAGTGCCCAGCGGGAGAGCGATGAGCAGTTCTTA. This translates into CSAQRESDEQFL.

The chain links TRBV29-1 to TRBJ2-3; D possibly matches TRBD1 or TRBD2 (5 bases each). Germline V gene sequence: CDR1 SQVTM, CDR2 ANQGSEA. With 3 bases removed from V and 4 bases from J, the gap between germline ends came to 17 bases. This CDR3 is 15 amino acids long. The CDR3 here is CSVEDPGPEADTQYF. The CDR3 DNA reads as TGCAGCGTTGAGGATCCGGGACCCGAGGCAGATACGCAGTATTTT.

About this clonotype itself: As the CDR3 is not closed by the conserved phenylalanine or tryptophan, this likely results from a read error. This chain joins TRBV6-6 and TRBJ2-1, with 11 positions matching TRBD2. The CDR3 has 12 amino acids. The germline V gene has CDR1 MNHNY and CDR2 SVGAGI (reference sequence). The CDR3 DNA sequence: TGTGCGAGTAGCGGGAGGGCCCGGGAGCAGTTCTTG. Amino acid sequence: CASSGRAREQFL.

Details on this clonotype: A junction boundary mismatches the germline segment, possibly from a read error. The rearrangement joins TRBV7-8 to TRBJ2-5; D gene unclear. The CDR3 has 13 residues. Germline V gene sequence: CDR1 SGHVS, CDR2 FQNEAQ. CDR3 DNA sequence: TGTGCCAGCAGCTTAGGGCAGAAAGAGTCCGAGTGCTTC. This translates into CASSLGQKESECF.

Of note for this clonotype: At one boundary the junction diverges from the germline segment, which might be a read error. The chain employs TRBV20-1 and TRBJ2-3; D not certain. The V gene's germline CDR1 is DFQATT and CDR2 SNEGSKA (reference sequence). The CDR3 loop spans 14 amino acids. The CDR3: CSLYRLGRTDTEYF. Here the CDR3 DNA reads TGCAGTTTATATAGGCTAGGGCGCACAGATACGGAGTATTTT.

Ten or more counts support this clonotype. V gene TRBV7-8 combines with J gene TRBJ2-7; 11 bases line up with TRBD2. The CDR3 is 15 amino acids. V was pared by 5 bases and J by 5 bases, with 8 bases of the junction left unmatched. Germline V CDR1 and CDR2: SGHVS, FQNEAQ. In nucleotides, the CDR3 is TGTGCCAGCAGCCTTTCTAGCGGGAGGATGAACGAGCAGTACTTC. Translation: CASSLSSGRMNEQYF. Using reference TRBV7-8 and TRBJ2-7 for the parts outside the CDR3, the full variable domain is GAGVSQSPRYKVAKRGQDVALRCDPISGHVSLFWYQQALGQGPEFLTYFQNEAQLDKSGLPSDRFFAERPEGSVSTLKIQRTQQEDSAVYLCASSLSSGRMNEQYFGPGTRLTVT.

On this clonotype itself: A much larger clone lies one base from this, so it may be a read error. CDR3 nucleotides: TGTGCCAGCAGTTTCATGGGACAGGATCTACTTGATGGCTACACCTTC. Protein sequence: CASSFMGQDLLDGYTF. The chain combines TRBV6-5 with TRBJ1-2; 8 bases align to TRBD1. V dropped 4 bases and J dropped 6; count of bases not matched to a gene: 13. Germline CDR1 is MNHEY and CDR2 is SVGAGI. CDR3 length: 16 residues.

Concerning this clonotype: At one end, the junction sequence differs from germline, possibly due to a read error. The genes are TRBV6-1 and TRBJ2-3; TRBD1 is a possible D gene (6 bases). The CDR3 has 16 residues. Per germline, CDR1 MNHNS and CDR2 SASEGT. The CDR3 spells CASHSARTVGADTQYF. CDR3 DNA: TGTGCCAGCCACAGCGCCCGGACAGTGGGCGCAGATACTCAGTATTTT.

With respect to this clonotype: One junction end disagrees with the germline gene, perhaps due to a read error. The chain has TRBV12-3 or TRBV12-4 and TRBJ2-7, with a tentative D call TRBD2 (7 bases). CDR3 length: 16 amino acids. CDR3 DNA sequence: TGTGCCGGCAGTCCGAAGGGGGGGGATAGCTCATACGAGCAGTACTTC. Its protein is CAGSPKGGDSSYEQYF.

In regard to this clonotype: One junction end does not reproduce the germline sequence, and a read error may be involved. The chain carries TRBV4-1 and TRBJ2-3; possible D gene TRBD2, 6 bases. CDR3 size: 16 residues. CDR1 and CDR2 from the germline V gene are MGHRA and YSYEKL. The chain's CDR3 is CANSQVAVAEQDTQYF. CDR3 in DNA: TGCGCCAACAGCCAAGTGGCAGTAGCGGAGCAAGATACGCAGTATTTT.

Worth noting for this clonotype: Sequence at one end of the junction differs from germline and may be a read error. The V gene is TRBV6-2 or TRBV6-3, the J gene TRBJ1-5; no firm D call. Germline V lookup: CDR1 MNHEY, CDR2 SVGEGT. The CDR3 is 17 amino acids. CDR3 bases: TGTGCCAGCAGTTACGGGAAGGTCCTCTATAGCAATCAGCACCAGCATTTT. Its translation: CASSYGKVLYSNQHQHF.

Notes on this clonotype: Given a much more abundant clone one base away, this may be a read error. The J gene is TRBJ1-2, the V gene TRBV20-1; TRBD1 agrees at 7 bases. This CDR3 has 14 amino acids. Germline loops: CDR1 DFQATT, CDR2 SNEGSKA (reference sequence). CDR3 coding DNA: TGCAGTGTTAGAACCAACAGGGGTAACTATGGCTACACCTTC. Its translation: CSVRTNRGNYGYTF.

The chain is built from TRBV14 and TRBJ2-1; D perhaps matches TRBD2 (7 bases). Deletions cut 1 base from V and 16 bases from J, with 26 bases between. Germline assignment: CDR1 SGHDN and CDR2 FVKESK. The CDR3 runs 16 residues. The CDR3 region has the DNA TGTGCCAGCAGCCAAGGGACGGGGGGCTCCTACGATGTGCAATTCTTC. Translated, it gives CASSQGTGGSYDVQFF.

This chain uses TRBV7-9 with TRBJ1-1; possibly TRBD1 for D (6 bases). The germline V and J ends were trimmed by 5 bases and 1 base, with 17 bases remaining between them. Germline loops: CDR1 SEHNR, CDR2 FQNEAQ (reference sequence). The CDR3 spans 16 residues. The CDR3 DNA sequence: TGTGCCAGCAGCACATACGGGGGGCGGGGGAACACTGAAGCTTTCTTT. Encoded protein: CASSTYGGRGNTEAFF. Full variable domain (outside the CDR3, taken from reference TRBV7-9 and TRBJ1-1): DTGVSQNPRHKITKRGQNVTFRCDPISEHNRLYWYRQTLGQGPEFLTYFQNEAQLEKSRLLSDRFSAERPKGSFSTLEIQRTEQGDSAMYLCASSTYGGRGNTEAFFGQGTRLTVV.

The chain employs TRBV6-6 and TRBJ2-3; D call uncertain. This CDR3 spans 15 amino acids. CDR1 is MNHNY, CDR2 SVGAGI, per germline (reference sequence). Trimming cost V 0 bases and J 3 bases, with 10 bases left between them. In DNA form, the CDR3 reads TGTGCCAGCAGTTACTCTTATCTGGAGACAGATACGCAGTATTTT. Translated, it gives CASSYSYLETDTQYF.

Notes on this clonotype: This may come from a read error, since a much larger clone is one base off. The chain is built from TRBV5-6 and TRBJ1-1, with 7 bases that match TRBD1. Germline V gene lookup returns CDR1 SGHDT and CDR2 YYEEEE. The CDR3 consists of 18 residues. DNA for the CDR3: TGTGTCAGCAGCGTTGACCGTGGGACAGCCTTTATGAACACTGAAGCTTTCTTT. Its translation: CVSSVDRGTAFMNTEAFF.

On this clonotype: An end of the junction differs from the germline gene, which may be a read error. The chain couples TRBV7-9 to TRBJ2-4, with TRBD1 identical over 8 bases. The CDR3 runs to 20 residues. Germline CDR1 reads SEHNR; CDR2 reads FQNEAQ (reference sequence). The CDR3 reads CVSRSLGTGARPLAKNIQYF. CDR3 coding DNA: TGTGTCAGCAGGTCCTTGGGGACAGGAGCCAGGCCCTTAGCCAAAAACATTCAGTACTTC.

CDR3 sequence: CYSAGTGSTEAFF. The DNA for the CDR3 is TGCTACTCTGCCGGGACAGGGTCGACTGAAGCTTTCTTT. J is TRBJ1-1 and V is TRBV29-1; 9 nucleotides match TRBD1. This CDR3 contains 13 residues. Germline V gene sequence: CDR1 SQVTM, CDR2 ANQGSEA.

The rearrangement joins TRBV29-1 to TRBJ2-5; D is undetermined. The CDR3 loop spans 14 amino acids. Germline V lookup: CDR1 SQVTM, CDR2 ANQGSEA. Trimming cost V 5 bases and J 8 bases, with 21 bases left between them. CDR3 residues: CSVSGVRLLDTQYF. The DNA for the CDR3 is TGCAGCGTTTCTGGAGTGCGATTACTGGATACCCAGTACTTC.

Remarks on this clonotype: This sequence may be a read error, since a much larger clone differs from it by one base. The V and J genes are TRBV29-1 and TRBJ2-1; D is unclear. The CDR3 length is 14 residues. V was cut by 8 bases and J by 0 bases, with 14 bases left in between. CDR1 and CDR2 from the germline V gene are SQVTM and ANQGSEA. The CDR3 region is CSTAKGVSYNEQFF. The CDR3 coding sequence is TGCAGCACCGCGAAAGGCGTCTCCTACAATGAGCAGTTCTTC.

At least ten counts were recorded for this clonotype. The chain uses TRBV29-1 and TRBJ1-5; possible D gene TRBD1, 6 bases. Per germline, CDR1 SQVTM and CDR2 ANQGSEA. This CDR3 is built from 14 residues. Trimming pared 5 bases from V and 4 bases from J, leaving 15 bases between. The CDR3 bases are TGCAGCGTTTTAACTTCTGGACAGAATCAGCCCCAGCATTTT. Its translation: CSVLTSGQNQPQHF. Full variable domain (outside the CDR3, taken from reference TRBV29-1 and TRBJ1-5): SAVISQKPSRDICQRGTSLTIQCQVDSQVTMMFWYRQQPGQSLTLIATANQGSEATYESGFVIDKFPISRPNLTFSTLTVSNMSPEDSSIYLCSVLTSGQNQPQHFGDGTRLSIL.

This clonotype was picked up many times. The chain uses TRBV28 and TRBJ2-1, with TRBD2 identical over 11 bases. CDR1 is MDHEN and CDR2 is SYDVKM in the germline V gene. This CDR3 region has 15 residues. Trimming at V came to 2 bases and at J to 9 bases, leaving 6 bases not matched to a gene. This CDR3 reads CASSLGSGRAREQFF. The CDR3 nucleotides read TGTGCCAGCAGTTTAGGTAGCGGGAGGGCCCGTGAGCAGTTCTTC.